This TCR beta chain emerged from a study of blood T cell repertoires in COVID-19. Study-level background: T cells, B-cell-depleted T cells, or PBMCs supplied cDNA or gDNA.

This clone appeared once. Original processing notes: It was from reference gene primer amplification that nucleated cell counts were estimated. Sequenced by immunoSEQ multiplex PCR; TCRdb stores in-frame clones only, minus some. The DNA was the basis for D and trimming; V, J and clone size are from that table. The data show 100,000 to 150,000 clones, about 85% seen once. CDR1 is SGHRS and CDR2 is YFSETQ in the germline V gene. V shed 0 bases, J shed 0 bases, and the junction held 9 bases outside the gene matches. The CDR3 extends over 17 amino acids. Specimen: peripheral blood. The chain recombines TRBV5-1 with TRBJ2-7, with 7 bases aligning to TRBD2. This TCR derives from a man older than 75 with active or convalescent COVID-19. The CDR3 DNA reads TGCGCCAGCAGCTTGGCAGGTAGGAGGGAGGGCTCCTACGAGCAGTACTTC. This encodes CASSLAGRREGSYEQYF.